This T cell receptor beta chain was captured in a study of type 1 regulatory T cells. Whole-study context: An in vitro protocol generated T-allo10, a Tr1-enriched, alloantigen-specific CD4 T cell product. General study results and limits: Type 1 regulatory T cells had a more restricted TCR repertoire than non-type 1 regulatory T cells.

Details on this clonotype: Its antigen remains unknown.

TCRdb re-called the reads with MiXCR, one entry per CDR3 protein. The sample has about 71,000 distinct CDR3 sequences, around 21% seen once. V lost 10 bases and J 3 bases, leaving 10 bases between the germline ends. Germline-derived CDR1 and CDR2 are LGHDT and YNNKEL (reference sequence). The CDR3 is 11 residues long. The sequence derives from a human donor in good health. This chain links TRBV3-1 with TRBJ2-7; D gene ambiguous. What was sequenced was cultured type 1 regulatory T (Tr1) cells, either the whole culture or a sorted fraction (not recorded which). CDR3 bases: TGTGCCACCGGCTACTTCTACGAGCAGTACTTC. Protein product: CATGYFYEQYF.